Only one count was recorded for the clone carrying this TCR beta chain. The data are from a study of blood T cell repertoires in COVID-19. Original handling: Amplification with reference gene primers provided the estimates of nucleated cell counts. Repertoires were generated with immunoSEQ multiplex PCR, while TCRdb's copy carries only in-frame clones and drops some. That table gives V, J and clone size, and the DNA gave D and trimming. The sample has about 270,000 clones, approximately 90% seen once; the top ten hold less than 3.5%. Between the trimmed V and J ends, which lost 4 bases and 8 bases, there was a span of 22 bases. CDR1 and CDR2 (germline): SGHDT, YYEEEE. The CDR3 extends over 16 amino acids.

The TCR was taken from a man aged 35 to 55 who had been exposed to COVID-19. The genes are TRBV5-6 and TRBJ2-1; D ambiguous. The specimen was PBMCs or T cells enriched from blood (not recorded which). The CDR3 DNA reads as TGTGCCAGCAGCCAAGAGATTAGCCCACCTGGCGATGAGCAGTTCTTC. The encoded protein is CASSQEISPPGDEQFF. Full variable domain (rest looked up from reference TRBV5-6 and TRBJ2-1): DAGVTQSPTHLIKTRGQQVTLRCSPKSGHDTVSWYQQALGQGPQFIFQYYEEEERQRGNFPDRFSGHQFPNYSSELNVNALLLGDSALYLCASSQEISPPGDEQFFGPGTRLTVL.